This TCR beta chain is from a study of regulatory T cells in long-lasting Graves disease. Building the TCR beta libraries relied on iRepertoire HTBI primers, and CDR3 regions underwent Arm-PCR. One entry per CDR3 protein results from TCRdb running MiXCR on the multiplex PCR reads. The sample contains about 400,000 distinct CDR3 sequences, about 15% of which appear only once. The V segment lost 5 bases and the J segment 2 bases; nucleotides outside the gene matches: 14. Germline V CDR1 and CDR2: SEHNR, FQNEAQ (reference sequence). CDR3 length: 17 residues. The time point was: newly diagnosed GD, antithyroid drugs for less than 3 months. Following extraction of RNA from PBMCs, that RNA was used to make the TCR library. The same data also contributed to another study, on T cells in Graves' hyperthyroidism and ophthalmopathy.

The sequenced sample was peripheral blood mononuclear cells (PBMCs), obtained at new diagnosis, from a patient treated with antithyroid drugs. This receptor was identified in a woman between 40 and 55 years old with Graves disease. The rearrangement uses TRBV7-9 and TRBJ2-7; 8 bases agree with TRBD1. CDR3 nucleotides: TGTGCCAGCAGCCCCTGGACAGGGCATTATCTTCCCTACGAGCAGTACTTC. This translates into CASSPWTGHYLPYEQYF.